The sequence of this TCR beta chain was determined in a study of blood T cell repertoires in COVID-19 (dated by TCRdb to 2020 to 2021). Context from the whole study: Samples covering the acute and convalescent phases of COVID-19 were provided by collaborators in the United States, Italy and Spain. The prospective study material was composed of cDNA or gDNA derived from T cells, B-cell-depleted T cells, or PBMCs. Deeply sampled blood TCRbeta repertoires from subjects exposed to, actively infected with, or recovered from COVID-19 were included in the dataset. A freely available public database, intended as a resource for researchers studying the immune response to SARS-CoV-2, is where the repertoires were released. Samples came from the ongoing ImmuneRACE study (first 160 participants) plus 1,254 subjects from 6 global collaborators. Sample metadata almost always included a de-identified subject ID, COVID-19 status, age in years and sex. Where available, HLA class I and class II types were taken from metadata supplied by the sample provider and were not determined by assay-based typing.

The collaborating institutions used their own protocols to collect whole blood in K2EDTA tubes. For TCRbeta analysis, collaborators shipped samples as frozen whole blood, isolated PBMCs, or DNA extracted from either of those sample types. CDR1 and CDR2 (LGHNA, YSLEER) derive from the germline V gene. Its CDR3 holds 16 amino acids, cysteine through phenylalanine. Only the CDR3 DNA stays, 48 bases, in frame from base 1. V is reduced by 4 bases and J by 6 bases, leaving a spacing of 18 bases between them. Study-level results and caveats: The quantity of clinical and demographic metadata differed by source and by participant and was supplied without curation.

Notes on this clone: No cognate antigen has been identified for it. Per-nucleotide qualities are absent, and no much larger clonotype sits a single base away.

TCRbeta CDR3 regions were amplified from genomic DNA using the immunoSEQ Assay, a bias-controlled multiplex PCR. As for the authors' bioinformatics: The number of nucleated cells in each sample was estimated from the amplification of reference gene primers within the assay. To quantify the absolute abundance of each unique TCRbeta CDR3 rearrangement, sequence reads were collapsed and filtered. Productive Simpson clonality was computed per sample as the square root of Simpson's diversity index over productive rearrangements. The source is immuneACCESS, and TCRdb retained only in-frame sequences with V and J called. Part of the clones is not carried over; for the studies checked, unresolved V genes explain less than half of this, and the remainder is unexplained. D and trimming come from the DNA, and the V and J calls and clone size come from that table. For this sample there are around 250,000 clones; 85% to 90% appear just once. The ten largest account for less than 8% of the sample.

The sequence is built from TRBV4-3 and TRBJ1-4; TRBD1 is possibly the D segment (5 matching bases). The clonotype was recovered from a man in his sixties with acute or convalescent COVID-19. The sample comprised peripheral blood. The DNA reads TGCGCCAGCAGCCCCCAAGACACAGGAGGGCATGAAAAACTGTTTTTT. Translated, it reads CASSPQDTGGHEKLFF.